The 28 T cell receptor beta chains listed next were all sequenced from one sample in a study of memory CD4+ T cells and cytomegalovirus serostatus. Single viable CD3+CD4+CD8-CD45RO+ cells were sorted as the memory CD4+ T cells. Data came from immunoSEQ multiplex PCR; TCRdb stores just in-frame clones and leaves some out. This repertoire shows 50,000 to 65,000 clones, about 80% found once; its top ten account for approximately 1.4%. The sequenced sample was memory CD4+ T cells from blood. These receptors all come from an adult in good health and CMV-seropositive.

The V call is TRBV28, the J call TRBJ2-1; 8 positions agree with TRBD2. The V and J ends lost 6 bases and 6 bases, in that order; junction bases with no gene match: 10. This CDR3 region has 15 residues. CDR1 is MDHEN and CDR2 is SYDVKM in the germline V gene. The chain's CDR3 is CASSPSGRRINEQFF. The CDR3 DNA follows: TGTGCCAGCAGCCCAAGCGGGAGAAGGATCAATGAGCAGTTCTTC.

The rearrangement joins TRBV6-4 to TRBJ2-7; 12 bases are shared with TRBD1. V lost 10 bases, J lost 3 bases, and 7 bases stayed unmatched. Per germline, CDR1 MRHNA and CDR2 SNTAGT. The CDR3 spans 14 residues. Written as DNA, the CDR3 is TGTGCCATCAGGGACAGGGGGCCTGACTACGAGCAGTACTTC. Amino acids: CAIRDRGPDYEQYF.

The V gene is TRBV2, the J gene TRBJ2-7; no firm D call. Trimming removed 8 bases from V and 0 bases from J, with 14 bases in between. The CDR3 sequence is 14 residues long. CDR1 is SNHLY and CDR2 is FYNNEI in the germline V gene. CDR3 bases: TGTGCCAGCGGAAAGCAGTTACCCTCCTACGAGCAGTACTTC. It encodes CASGKQLPSYEQYF.

The rearrangement links TRBV19 to TRBJ1-5; D gene unclear. The CDR3 is 16 amino acids. V was cut by 3 bases and J by 0 bases, with 12 bases left in between. Germline CDR1 and CDR2: LNHDA and SQIVND (reference sequence). In DNA form, the CDR3 reads TGTGCCAGTAGTATGCAGGAGATTTATAGCAATCAGCCCCAGCATTTT. It yields the protein CASSMQEIYSNQPQHF.

This clone came up once. The chain joins TRBV4-3 to TRBJ2-1; D may be TRBD2 (6 bases). Germline CDR1 LGHNA, CDR2 YSLEER. Between the trimmed V and J ends, which lost 5 bases and 7 bases, there was a span of 18 bases. CDR3 length equals 15 residues. CDR3 sequence reads: CASSVGVGGKNEQFF. The CDR3 nucleotides are TGCGCCAGCAGCGTCGGTGTGGGGGGAAAAAATGAGCAGTTCTTC.

The chain combines TRBV10-2 with TRBJ1-3; no definite D call. This CDR3 has 14 amino acids. Germline lookup yields CDR1 WSHSY and CDR2 SAAADI. The V and J ends lost 5 bases and 3 bases respectively, with 11 bases between them. The CDR3 reads CASSRGQDGNTIYF. DNA of the CDR3: TGCGCCAGCAGTAGAGGGCAGGATGGAAACACCATATATTTT.

This chain joins TRBV2 and TRBJ2-3; 7 nucleotides match TRBD1. The germline gives CDR1 SNHLY, CDR2 FYNNEI. CDR3 length: 15 amino acids. The V and J ends lost 5 bases and 0 bases, in that order; junction bases with no gene match: 5. CDR3 nucleotide sequence: TGTGCCAGCAGTCCAGACAGGGCCAGCACAGATACGCAGTATTTT. Amino acid sequence: CASSPDRASTDTQYF.

The chain employs TRBV2 and TRBJ2-2; possibly TRBD1 for D (6 bases). The CDR3 consists of 15 residues. With 5 bases removed from V and 0 bases from J, the gap between germline ends came to 10 bases. The germline V gene encodes CDR1 SNHLY and CDR2 FYNNEI. CDR3 nucleotide sequence: TGTGCCAGCAGTCAGGACAGACCGAACACCGGGGAGCTGTTTTTT. Protein sequence: CASSQDRPNTGELFF.

V and J are TRBV4-2 and TRBJ2-5, with 8 positions matching TRBD2. CDR1 is LGHNA and CDR2 is YNFKEQ in the germline V gene. The CDR3 consists of 16 residues. The J segment lost 2 bases and the V segment lost 1 base, leaving 6 bases of the junction unmatched. In DNA, the CDR3 is TGTGCCAGCAGCCAAGGGGCTAGCGGGTTTCAAGAGACCCAGTACTTC. This translates into CASSQGASGFQETQYF.

The V gene is TRBV4-3, the J gene TRBJ1-1; D is possibly TRBD1 (5 bases). The ends were cut back, 1 base at V and 0 bases at J, with 9 bases in the middle. From germline, CDR1 is LGHNA and CDR2 YSLEER. The CDR3 consists of 15 residues. CDR3 sequence: CASSQGGGLNTEAFF. DNA for the CDR3: TGCGCCAGCAGCCAAGGGGGGGGGTTGAACACTGAAGCTTTCTTT.

The J gene is TRBJ1-2, the V gene TRBV10-3; D call uncertain. The CDR3 runs to 12 residues. The V end lost 2 bases, the J end lost 7 bases, and 8 bases lay between the germline ends. Germline V lookup: CDR1 ENHRY, CDR2 SYGVKD. CDR3 region: CAISEGRLGYTF. CDR3 bases: TGTGCCATCAGTGAGGGCAGGCTTGGCTACACCTTC.

J is TRBJ1-1 and V is TRBV19, with D unclear. The CDR3 contains 14 residues. Germline assignment: CDR1 LNHDA and CDR2 SQIVND (reference sequence). Trimming took 6 bases from V and 3 from J, leaving 14 bases between them. The CDR3: CASSQTGSDTEAFF. CDR3 coding DNA: TGTGCCAGTAGCCAGACGGGTTCGGACACTGAAGCTTTCTTT.

The chain carries TRBV6-5 and TRBJ2-1; a weak D match, TRBD2 (6 bases). V was clipped by 5 bases and J by 3 bases, with 8 bases between them. The CDR3 has 13 amino acids. Germline V CDR1 and CDR2: MNHEY, SVGAGI. The CDR3 DNA sequence: TGTGCCAGCAGTCTTAGCGGCTACAATGAGCAGTTCTTC. Its protein is CASSLSGYNEQFF.

The chain links TRBV29-1 to TRBJ2-3; maybe TRBD1 (6 bases). The V gene lost 7 bases and the J gene lost 0 bases, with 14 bases spanning the gap. This CDR3 has 14 residues. Germline V gives CDR1 SQVTM, CDR2 ANQGSEA. Here the CDR3 reads CSGAWGHSTDTQYF. The CDR3 region has the DNA TGCAGCGGGGCGTGGGGGCATAGCACAGATACGCAGTATTTT.

The genes are TRBV19 and TRBJ1-2, with D perhaps TRBD1 (6 bases). The V end lost 9 bases, the J end lost 0 bases, and 8 bases lay between the germline ends. The CDR3 has 12 residues. Per germline, CDR1 LNHDA and CDR2 SQIVND (reference sequence). The CDR3 protein is CARGGPNYGYTF. The CDR3 nucleotides are TGTGCCAGAGGGGGACCTAACTATGGCTACACCTTC.

This chain uses TRBV9 with TRBJ2-3, with D possibly matching TRBD2 (6 bases). The CDR3 is 15 amino acids. Between the trimmed V and J ends, which lost 7 bases and 2 bases, there was a span of 17 bases. CDR1 and CDR2 from the germline V gene are SGDLS and YYNGEE. The CDR3 loop reads CASAELATHTDTQYF. The CDR3 DNA reads TGTGCCAGCGCGGAGCTAGCGACTCACACAGATACGCAGTATTTT.

The rearrangement uses TRBV19 and TRBJ1-1; D gene unclear. Between the trimmed V and J ends, which lost 4 bases and 0 bases, there was a span of 6 bases. Germline V gene sequence: CDR1 LNHDA, CDR2 SQIVND (reference sequence). This CDR3 comprises 13 residues. The DNA for the CDR3 is TGTGCCAGTAGTAGCACTTTGAACACTGAAGCTTTCTTT. Translated: CASSSTLNTEAFF.

A word on this clone: Distinct nucleotide sequences in the sample also encode this CDR3. This chain joins TRBV6-6 and TRBJ1-4; no reliable D call. The V gene lost 6 bases and the J gene lost 8 bases, with 7 bases spanning the gap. Germline loops: CDR1 MNHNY, CDR2 SVGAGI (reference sequence). The CDR3 has 11 residues. The CDR3 protein is CASRGGEKLFF. CDR3 nucleotides: TGTGCCAGCAGGGGCGGGGAAAAACTGTTTTTT.

The chain carries TRBV6-1 and TRBJ2-7; D gene unclear. CDR1 is MNHNS and CDR2 is SASEGT in the germline V gene. The CDR3 is 17 amino acids. The ends were cut back, 4 bases at V and 3 bases at J, with 22 bases in the middle. In DNA, the CDR3 is TGTGCCAGCAGTGGCCCCGAAGGTAAGGGCTTCTACTACGAGCAGTACTTC. It specifies CASSGPEGKGFYYEQYF.

The J gene is TRBJ1-5, the V gene TRBV5-8; D remains ambiguous. Deletions cut 5 bases from V and 3 bases from J, with 12 bases between. CDR3 size: 14 residues. CDR1 is SGHTS and CDR2 is YDEGEE in the germline V gene. The DNA of the CDR3 is TGTGCCAGCAGTCGGAAACAGAACAATCAGCCCCAGCATTTT. This sequence encodes CASSRKQNNQPQHF.

This clone has a single count. The chain recombines TRBV11-2 with TRBJ1-6, with D unresolved. CDR3 size: 14 residues. Per germline, CDR1 SGHAT and CDR2 FQNNGV. Trimming pared 0 bases from V and 6 bases from J, leaving 6 bases between. Here the CDR3 reads CASSLDGSNSPLHF. DNA of the CDR3: TGTGCCAGCAGCTTAGACGGATCTAATTCACCCCTCCACTTT.

This chain connects TRBV7-9 to TRBJ2-7; 8 bases match TRBD1. The junction had 6 bases not matched to a gene; V was cut back by 2 bases and J by 6 bases. CDR1 and CDR2 (germline): SEHNR, FQNEAQ (reference sequence). The CDR3 spans 14 residues. CDR3 residues: CASSLWDDRGEQYF. CDR3 nucleotides: TGTGCCAGCAGCTTATGGGACGACAGGGGCGAGCAGTACTTC. Filled out from reference TRBV7-9 and TRBJ2-7, the complete variable domain reads DTGVSQNPRHKITKRGQNVTFRCDPISEHNRLYWYRQTLGQGPEFLTYFQNEAQLEKSRLLSDRFSAERPKGSFSTLEIQRTEQGDSAMYLCASSLWDDRGEQYFGPGTRLTVT.

The chain recombines TRBV6-6 with TRBJ2-5; D is unclear. From germline, CDR1 is MNHNY and CDR2 SVGAGI (reference sequence). This CDR3 has 11 amino acids. Trimming pared 0 bases from V and 14 bases from J, leaving 10 bases between. Here the CDR3 DNA reads TGTGCCAGCAGTTACTCGATTCTACTCTACTTC. Its protein is CASSYSILLYF.

The chain couples TRBV10-3 to TRBJ2-7; 11 nucleotides match TRBD2. Looked up from germline, CDR1 is ENHRY and CDR2 is SYGVKD. The ends lost 8 bases at V and 6 bases at J; junction bases unmatched: 3. The CDR3 is made up of 12 amino acids. CDR3 sequence (DNA): TGTGCCATCGGACTAGCGGGCGGCGAGCAGTACTTC. Protein sequence: CAIGLAGGEQYF.

This clone was recorded only once. CDR3 bases: TGTGCCAGCAGCTTGAACAGGGTGGGAGAGCAGTTCTTC. Its translation: CASSLNRVGEQFF. The V gene is TRBV5-6, the J gene TRBJ2-1, with a weak D call TRBD1 (6 bases). The germline V gene has CDR1 SGHDT and CDR2 YYEEEE. With 1 base removed from V and 10 bases from J, the gap between germline ends came to 12 bases. The CDR3 is 13 amino acids. Looking up the rest from reference TRBV5-6 and TRBJ2-1 gives the full variable domain: DAGVTQSPTHLIKTRGQQVTLRCSPKSGHDTVSWYQQALGQGPQFIFQYYEEEERQRGNFPDRFSGHQFPNYSSELNVNALLLGDSALYLCASSLNRVGEQFFGPGTRLTVL.

The rearrangement links TRBV7-9 to TRBJ1-1; D is possibly TRBD1 (6 bases). Trimming shortened V by 2 bases and J by 2 bases, and 9 bases separated the two germline ends. Germline CDR1 reads SEHNR; CDR2 reads FQNEAQ (reference sequence). The CDR3 totals 14 residues. The CDR3: CASSLSQGNTEAFF. In DNA, the CDR3 is TGTGCCAGCAGCTTATCACAGGGAAACACTGAAGCTTTCTTT.

The rearrangement joins TRBV5-6 to TRBJ1-2; 8 bases agree with TRBD1. Germline V CDR1 and CDR2: SGHDT, YYEEEE. J gave up 3 bases and V 2 bases, and 3 bases lay outside the gene matches. The CDR3 length is 14 residues. The CDR3, as DNA: TGTGCCAGCAGCTTTGGACAGGGATACTATGGCTACACCTTC. It is translated as CASSFGQGYYGYTF.

This chain connects TRBV7-8 to TRBJ1-5; possible D gene TRBD1, 6 bases. The CDR3 covers 16 residues. Per the germline V gene, CDR1 is SGHVS and CDR2 is FQNEAQ. Trimming removed 1 base at V and 5 bases at J, with 15 bases between. CDR3 loop: CASSLGPRGGHQPQHF. Written as DNA, the CDR3 is TGTGCCAGCAGCTTAGGCCCTAGAGGGGGGCATCAGCCCCAGCATTTT.